The rows below give T cell receptor beta chains drawn from one sample of a study of cytomegalovirus exposure and HLA in healthy donors. Clones were read by immunoSEQ multiplex PCR, and TCRdb kept only the in-frame ones, dropping some. The repertoire has some 140,000 clones, approximately 77% of them found once; the top ten carry 2% to 2.5%. The sequencing input was PBMCs. The receptors come from a man in his thirties or forties in good health and CMV-seronegative. Each CDR3 is given with its conserved first and last residue. The order of the fields is D gene, clone size, V gene, J gene, CDR3 protein, CDR3 DNA. The D gene is left open where the match is weak. For some rows the clone size is stated as once, few or many, or as a class when expanded; others skip it.

>NA|NA|TRBV7-8|TRBJ2-1
CASSLRIREDEQFF
TGTGCCAGCAGCTTACGGATCAGGGAGGATGAGCAGTTCTTC
>NA|NA|TRBV28|TRBJ2-5
CASSLLDSGTATIQETQYF
TGTGCCAGCAGTTTATTAGATAGCGGGACAGCGACCATACAAGAGACCCAGTACTTC
>NA|NA|TRBV10-2|TRBJ2-2
CASRGTRTGELFF
TGCGCCAGCAGGGGGACAAGGACCGGGGAGCTGTTTTTT
>NA|NA|TRBV5-1|TRBJ2-3
CASSLDVAGPDTQYF
TGCGCCAGCAGCTTGGACGTGGCAGGGCCAGATACGCAGTATTTT
>TRBD1|NA|TRBV6-5|TRBJ2-7
CASSSWTGFSYEQYF
TGTGCCAGCAGTTCATGGACAGGGTTCTCCTACGAGCAGTACTTC
>TRBD1|NA|TRBV11-2|TRBJ1-2
CASSMGQGAKGYTF
TGTGCCAGCAGCATGGGACAGGGGGCAAAGGGCTACACCTTC
>NA|NA|TRBV18|TRBJ2-2
CASSLTSSTGELFF
TGTGCCAGCTCACTGACCTCTAGCACCGGGGAGCTGTTTTTT
>TRBD2|NA|TRBV7-3|TRBJ2-3
CASSLGVGTRRTDTQYF
TGTGCCAGCAGCTTAGGGGTCGGGACTAGACGCACAGATACGCAGTATTTT
>TRBD2|NA|TRBV18|TRBJ2-5
CASSPGLAGDSGETQYF
TGTGCCAGCTCACCGGGACTAGCGGGGGACTCCGGAGAGACCCAGTACTTC
>TRBD1|NA|TRBV11-2|TRBJ1-3
CASSLGGTGYGNTIYF
TGTGCCAGCAGCTTAGGAGGGACAGGGTATGGAAACACCATATATTTT
>NA|NA|TRBV9|TRBJ2-4
CASSVDGSGRTKNIQYF
TGTGCCAGCAGCGTAGACGGGAGTGGGAGAACCAAAAACATTCAGTACTTC
>NA|NA|TRBV10-3|TRBJ2-7
CAISERVSSYEQYF
TGTGCCATCAGTGAGCGGGTTAGCTCCTACGAGCAGTACTTC
>TRBD1|NA|TRBV18|TRBJ2-7
CASSPSGTGASVGYF
TGTGCCAGCTCACCCTCCGGGACAGGGGCCTCTGTGGGGTACTTC
>TRBD2|NA|TRBV30|TRBJ2-1
CAWSWGGNEQFF
TGTGCCTGGAGCTGGGGAGGGAATGAGCAGTTCTTC
>TRBD1|NA|TRBV4-1|TRBJ2-3
CASSQDVQGVRTDTQYF
TGCGCCAGCAGCCAAGATGTACAGGGGGTTCGTACAGATACGCAGTATTTT
>NA|few|TRBV6-4|TRBJ2-1
CASSETSYYEQFF
TGTGCCAGCAGTGAGACTAGTTACTATGAGCAGTTCTTC
>NA|NA|TRBV6-5|TRBJ1-2
CASSYSGGGTGYGYTF
TGTGCCAGCAGTTACTCTGGCGGCGGGACGGGCTATGGCTACACCTTC
>NA|NA|TRBV25-1|TRBJ2-7
CASSPGSSYEQYF
TGTGCCAGCAGTCCAGGCAGCTCCTACGAGCAGTACTTC
>TRBD1|NA|TRBV7-9|TRBJ1-2
CASSLADRGLNYGYTF
TGTGCCAGCAGCTTAGCAGACAGGGGGCTTAACTATGGCTACACCTTC
>NA|NA|TRBV6-6|TRBJ1-5
CASSQKEGVSNQPQHF
TGTGCCAGCAGTCAGAAGGAGGGAGTTAGCAATCAGCCCCAGCATTTT
>TRBD1|NA|TRBV5-1|TRBJ2-2
CASSYDRGDTGELFF
TGCGCCAGCAGCTATGACAGGGGCGACACCGGGGAGCTGTTTTTT
>TRBD2|NA|TRBV9|TRBJ2-2
CASSVGLAGGPNRELFF
TGTGCCAGCAGCGTAGGGCTCGCGGGAGGGCCTAATAGGGAGCTGTTTTTT
>TRBD1|once|TRBV5-1|TRBJ1-5
CASSLGQGASQPQHF
TGCGCCAGCAGCTTGGGGCAGGGGGCAAGCCAGCCCCAGCATTTT
>TRBD2|NA|TRBV2|TRBJ2-2
CASSEAGASGTNTGELFF
TGTGCCAGCAGTGAAGCGGGCGCTAGCGGTACGAACACCGGGGAGCTGTTTTTT
>TRBD2|NA|TRBV10-3|TRBJ2-1
CAIWGGSSYNEQFF
TGTGCCATCTGGGGCGGGAGCTCCTACAATGAGCAGTTCTTC
>TRBD1|few|TRBV27|TRBJ2-7
CASGSGQGTYEQYF
TGTGCCAGCGGCTCGGGACAGGGCACCTACGAGCAGTACTTC
>TRBD2|NA|TRBV4-1|TRBJ2-7
CASSPGLARQVTKTYEQYF
TGCGCCAGCAGCCCAGGACTAGCGCGACAAGTAACAAAAACCTACGAGCAGTACTTC
>TRBD1|few|TRBV5-1|TRBJ2-2
CASSSWTGGAGELFF
TGCGCCAGCAGCTCCTGGACAGGGGGTGCCGGGGAGCTGTTTTTT
>TRBD2|NA|TRBV4-2|TRBJ2-1
CASSQGAGTSGYNEQFF
TGTGCCAGCAGCCAAGGGGCCGGGACTAGCGGCTACAATGAGCAGTTCTTC
>NA|NA|TRBV30|TRBJ1-1
CAWSVWGVNTEAFF
TGTGCCTGGAGTGTATGGGGGGTAAACACTGAAGCTTTCTTT
>NA|NA|TRBV9|TRBJ1-1
CASSVDAGYTEAFF
TGTGCCAGCAGCGTAGATGCAGGGTACACTGAAGCTTTCTTT
>NA|NA|TRBV19|TRBJ2-1
CASNVAQEQFF
TGTGCCAGTAACGTGGCCCAAGAGCAGTTCTTC
>TRBD2|NA|TRBV5-4|TRBJ2-7
CASSQRAGVAYEQYF
TGTGCCAGCAGCCAGAGAGCGGGAGTAGCCTACGAGCAGTACTTC
>NA|NA|TRBV5-6|TRBJ1-6
CASSLADRRSGIDNSPLHF
TGTGCCAGCAGCTTGGCGGACAGACGAAGTGGTATAGATAATTCACCCCTCCACTTT
>NA|once|TRBV10-1|TRBJ2-5
CASSLGGQETQYF
TGCGCCAGCAGTCTTGGCGGGCAAGAGACCCAGTACTTC
>TRBD2|NA|TRBV5-1|TRBJ2-7
CASSVSMGGPYEQYF
TGCGCCAGCAGCGTTTCAATGGGAGGGCCCTACGAGCAGTACTTC
>NA|few|TRBV27|TRBJ2-3
CASSLLASSTDTQYF
TGTGCCAGCAGTTTATTGGCTAGTAGCACAGATACGCAGTATTTT
>TRBD1|NA|TRBV7-6|TRBJ2-7
CASSLGWTGDEQYF
TGTGCCAGCAGCTTAGGATGGACAGGAGACGAGCAGTACTTC
>NA|NA|TRBV27|TRBJ1-1
CASSHRVGTEAFF
TGTGCCAGCAGTCACAGGGTCGGCACTGAAGCTTTCTTT
>NA|NA|TRBV11-2|TRBJ2-5
CASSVGLALETQYF
TGTGCCAGCAGCGTCGGACTTGCACTTGAGACCCAGTACTTC
>NA|NA|TRBV30|TRBJ2-3
CAWSIGDTQYF
TGTGCCTGGAGTATCGGAGATACGCAGTATTTT
>NA|NA|TRBV6-5|TRBJ1-2
CASRDSPPNYGYTF
TGTGCCAGCAGGGACAGCCCCCCTAACTATGGCTACACCTTC